This paragraph reports one TCR beta chain. The data are from a study of blood T cell repertoires in COVID-19. Measured with immunoSEQ multiplex PCR; TCRdb has only the in-frame clones, and not every one. This table holds about 320,000 clones, more than 90% found once. The sequence was obtained from a man in his sixties who had recovered from COVID-19. The sample consisted of PBMCs or T cells enriched from blood (not recorded which).

The CDR3 DNA reads as TGTGCCACCAGTATGTTAGACAATGAGCAGTTCTTC. It encodes CATSMLDNEQFF. The chain employs TRBV24-1 and TRBJ2-1; the D is unclear. CDR1 is KGHDR and CDR2 is SFDVKD in the germline V gene. Trimming shortened V by 6 bases and J by 5 bases, and 7 bases separated the two germline ends. This CDR3 comprises 12 residues.